These 31 T cell receptor beta chains share one sample of origin, sequenced in a study of human T cells and chemical hapten exposure. Via MiXCR, TCRdb re-called the RACE reads, giving one row per CDR3 protein. Among tens of thousands of distinct CDR3 sequences listed, about 12% were seen once. Time point defined: pre-sensitization, week 0. The sample's treatment: therapeutic diphenylcyclopropenone sensitization with weekly scalp DPC. The total RNA was obtained from whole blood that was not fractionated. This specimen consisted of whole blood, obtained in connection with sensitization to the hapten diphenylcyclopropenone (DPC). These receptors were obtained from a woman aged 40 to 50 with alopecia areata. Some clones in this sample may be carry-over from other donors' samples.

This chain connects TRBV4-1 to TRBJ2-3; 7 bases agree with TRBD1. Germline assignment: CDR1 MGHRA and CDR2 YSYEKL. The CDR3 contains 15 residues. Unmatched junction bases numbered 7, after V lost 3 bases and J lost 4 bases. Here the CDR3 reads CASSQTGIGSDTQYF. For the CDR3, the DNA is TGCGCCAGCAGCCAGACAGGGATAGGGTCAGATACGCAGTATTTT.

The chain employs TRBV20-1 and TRBJ1-2; the D is unclear. The germline V gene has CDR1 DFQATT and CDR2 SNEGSKA (reference sequence). V lost 1 base to trimming and J lost 3 bases, with 12 bases between them. CDR3 length: 14 residues. For the CDR3, the DNA is TGCAGTGCTAGAGTTGGCCAGCAACACTATGGCTACACCTTC. Its translation: CSARVGQQHYGYTF.

At least ten counts were recorded for this clonotype. The chain recombines TRBV19 with TRBJ2-1, with 7 nucleotides matching TRBD1. The trim removed 5 bases at V and 9 bases at J, leaving 13 bases unmatched. CDR1 is LNHDA, CDR2 SQIVND, per germline (reference sequence). This CDR3 has 15 residues. The CDR3 DNA reads as TGTGCCAGTAGTGCCCACAGGGGCCCCCGGGTTGAGCAGTTCTTC. Encoded protein: CASSAHRGPRVEQFF.

The chain is built from TRBV6-2 or TRBV6-3 and TRBJ2-5; TRBD2 aligns across 7 bases. The V gene's germline CDR1 is MNHEY and CDR2 SVGEGT. The V segment lost 7 bases and the J segment 2 bases; nucleotides outside the gene matches: 10. CDR3 size: 15 residues. The CDR3 region is CASNLPGGRQETQYF. As DNA, the CDR3 is TGTGCCAGCAACCTGCCGGGAGGAAGGCAAGAGACCCAGTACTTC.

In its sample, this clonotype ranks as medium-sized. This sequence joins TRBV6-4 and TRBJ2-2; perhaps TRBD2 as D (7 bases). Germline assignment: CDR1 MRHNA and CDR2 SNTAGT. V lost 8 bases and J lost 0, with 10 bases in between. This CDR3 comprises 14 residues. Here the CDR3 reads CASSGGTNTGELFF. The DNA for the CDR3 is TGTGCCAGCTCGGGGGGCACGAACACCGGGGAGCTGTTTTTT.

J is TRBJ2-5 and V is TRBV28; D unclear. The CDR3 extends over 14 amino acids. Trimming left V 3 bases short and J 7 bases short, with 15 bases between. The germline V gene has CDR1 MDHEN and CDR2 SYDVKM. CDR3 loop: CASSLGGRVGTQYF. The CDR3 region has the DNA TGTGCCAGCAGTTTGGGCGGACGCGTGGGGACCCAGTACTTC.

This clonotype is medium-sized. This rearrangement joins TRBV7-2 to TRBJ1-1; no definite D call. The germline CDR1 and CDR2 sequences are SGHTA and FQGNSA. Trimming took off 2 bases at V and 3 bases at J, with 10 bases between the two ends. This CDR3 is built from 14 residues. The CDR3 DNA follows: TGTGCCAGCAGCTTATCTCTCACGGACACTGAAGCTTTCTTT. Translation gives CASSLSLTDTEAFF.

The V gene is TRBV9, the J gene TRBJ2-5; 7 bases map to TRBD1. V was clipped by 3 bases and J by 4 bases; unmatched bases: 12. The CDR3 has 16 residues. The V gene's germline CDR1 is SGDLS and CDR2 YYNGEE. CDR3 coding DNA: TGTGCCAGCAGCGGGAAGACAGGGCTCCGGGGAGAGACCCAGTACTTC. This codes for CASSGKTGLRGETQYF.

This clonotype was seen many times. The chain combines TRBV5-1 with TRBJ1-1; D is possibly TRBD1 (5 bases). Looked up from germline, CDR1 is SGHRS and CDR2 is YFSETQ. The CDR3 totals 15 residues. V shed 4 bases and J shed 1 base, with 14 bases lying between them. The chain's CDR3 is CASSGGWRENTEAFF. CDR3 coding DNA: TGCGCCAGCAGCGGGGGTTGGAGGGAGAACACTGAAGCTTTCTTT.

This clonotype was observed many times. The gene calls are TRBV11-2 and TRBJ2-3, with D perhaps matching TRBD1 (5 bases). Germline V CDR1 and CDR2: SGHAT, FQNNGV. Trimming removed 3 bases at V and 8 bases at J, with 9 bases between. The CDR3 sequence is 12 residues long. CDR3 in amino acids: CASSFQQGTQYF. As DNA, the CDR3 is TGTGCCAGCAGCTTCCAGCAGGGTACGCAGTATTTT.

The chain joins TRBV4-2 to TRBJ1-2; the D is unclear. The CDR3 runs to 11 residues. V was pared by 3 bases and J by 4 bases, with 3 bases between. The germline V gene encodes CDR1 LGHNA and CDR2 YNFKEQ. The chain's CDR3 is CASSHPYGYTF. The CDR3, as DNA: TGTGCCAGCAGCCACCCCTATGGCTACACCTTC.

The chain joins TRBV24-1 to TRBJ2-3; 7 nucleotides line up with TRBD1. The CDR3 runs 13 residues. V was pared by 9 bases and J by 6 bases, with 8 bases of the junction left unmatched. Germline values: CDR1 KGHDR, CDR2 SFDVKD. The CDR3 DNA follows: TGTGCCACCGGGGACAGCGACTGGGATACGCAGTATTTT. Amino acid sequence: CATGDSDWDTQYF.

This rearrangement joins TRBV20-1 to TRBJ2-1; no definite D call. CDR1 is DFQATT, CDR2 SNEGSKA, per germline (reference sequence). V was pared by 2 bases and J by 7 bases, with 6 bases between. The CDR3 has 11 residues. In nucleotides, the CDR3 is TGCAGTGCTAGAAGGGATAATGAGCAGTTCTTC. Translation: CSARRDNEQFF.

This clonotype was seen ten or more times. The rearrangement links TRBV6-1 to TRBJ2-3; 7 nucleotides match TRBD2. The V gene end was trimmed by 1 base and the J gene end by 6 bases; junction bases not matched to a gene: 7. The germline V gene encodes CDR1 MNHNS and CDR2 SASEGT. The CDR3 runs 15 residues. The CDR3 nucleotides are TGTGCCAGCAGTGAAGAGGGCGGGAGCTGGGATACGCAGTATTTT. It codes for CASSEEGGSWDTQYF.

This clonotype has only a few counts. The chain links TRBV7-2 to TRBJ2-3; the D gene is possibly TRBD2 (5 bases). The germline V gene has CDR1 SGHTA and CDR2 FQGNSA. Trimming took off 2 bases at V and 6 bases at J, with 9 bases between the two ends. CDR3 length: 13 residues. The CDR3 region has the DNA TGTGCCAGCAGCTTAATCACTAGTGATACGCAGTATTTT. This sequence encodes CASSLITSDTQYF. The full variable domain, with the rest looked up from reference TRBV7-2 and TRBJ2-3, is GAGVSQSPSNKVTEKGKDVELRCDPISGHTALYWYRQSLGQGLEFLIYFQGNSAPDKSGLPSDRFSAERTGGSVSTLTIQRTQQEDSAVYLCASSLITSDTQYFGPGTRLTVL.

This clonotype is classed as medium-sized. The J gene is TRBJ2-4, the V gene TRBV7-6, with D perhaps matching TRBD1 or TRBD2 (6 bases each). There are 16 residues in the CDR3. Trimming left V 1 base short and J 1 base short, with 11 bases between. CDR1 is SGHVS, CDR2 FNYEAQ, per germline. The CDR3 DNA reads TGTGCCAGCAGCTTAGAGGGAGGACAGGCCAAAAACATTCAGTACTTC. Encoded protein: CASSLEGGQAKNIQYF.

This clonotype was found a few times. Written as DNA, the CDR3 is TGTGCCAGCAGTTTACGGGCGGGAGAATCCTACAATGAGCAGTTCTTC. Translating it yields CASSLRAGESYNEQFF. The chain has TRBV28 and TRBJ2-1; 7 bases agree with TRBD2. The CDR3 is 16 amino acids. The trim removed 2 bases at V and 1 base at J, leaving 5 bases unmatched. Germline V gives CDR1 MDHEN, CDR2 SYDVKM.

The chain joins TRBV11-2 to TRBJ1-1, with 7 bases aligning to TRBD1. The CDR3 runs to 13 residues. V lost 1 base to trimming and J lost 8 bases; unmatched junction nucleotides: 4. CDR1 and CDR2 from the germline V gene are SGHAT and FQNNGV. The CDR3 here is CASSLVGTDEAFF. Here the CDR3 DNA reads TGTGCCAGCAGCTTAGTAGGGACAGACGAAGCTTTCTTT.

V usage is TRBV2 and J usage is TRBJ2-7; D call uncertain. CDR1 and CDR2 from the germline V gene are SNHLY and FYNNEI. Trimming stripped 0 bases from V and 0 bases from J, with 6 bases between. CDR3 length: 14 amino acids. The DNA of the CDR3 is TGTGCCAGCAGTGAAGCGCCTGTCTCCTACGAGCAGTACTTC. Translation gives CASSEAPVSYEQYF.

This clonotype was recorded at least ten times. V is TRBV6-5 and J is TRBJ1-1, with D tentatively TRBD1 (6 bases). This CDR3 is 11 amino acids long. The V gene's germline CDR1 is MNHEY and CDR2 SVGAGI. Trimming removed 10 bases at V and 6 bases at J, with 12 bases between. CDR3 protein: CAIARGAEAFF. CDR3 DNA: TGTGCCATCGCCAGGGGCGCTGAAGCTTTCTTT.

This clonotype was observed a few times. The chain has TRBV7-2 and TRBJ2-7; D call uncertain. The V gene's germline CDR1 is SGHTA and CDR2 FQGNSA. CDR3 length equals 14 residues. The V gene lost 1 base and the J gene lost 2 bases, with 9 bases spanning the gap. The chain's CDR3 is CASSLDRLAYEQYF. The CDR3 DNA reads as TGTGCCAGCAGCTTAGATCGCCTAGCCTACGAGCAGTACTTC.

This chain joins TRBV29-1 and TRBJ2-1, with D maybe TRBD2 (7 bases). CDR1 is SQVTM, CDR2 ANQGSEA, per germline. Trimming took 7 bases from V and 3 from J, leaving 16 bases between them. The CDR3 totals 14 residues. The CDR3 here is CSGGQRGGYNEQFF. CDR3 DNA: TGCAGCGGAGGACAGCGCGGGGGCTACAATGAGCAGTTCTTC.

This clonotype has ten or more counts. The rearrangement links TRBV9 to TRBJ2-7, with 8 bases fitting TRBD1. The length of the CDR3 is 15 residues. Germline lookup yields CDR1 SGDLS and CDR2 YYNGEE. The junction had 10 bases not matched to a gene; V was cut back by 2 bases and J by 6 bases. CDR3 nucleotides: TGTGCCAGCAGCGTGACCATGACAGGGGTTTTCGAGCAGTACTTC. Its protein product is CASSVTMTGVFEQYF.

This clonotype was seen repeatedly, ten times or more. V usage is TRBV19 and J usage is TRBJ1-5; D may be TRBD1 (5 bases). V was clipped by 8 bases and J by 0 bases, with 11 bases between them. The CDR3 spans 14 residues. CDR1 and CDR2 from the germline V gene are LNHDA and SQIVND (reference sequence). The CDR3 region is CASGTELSNQPQHF. CDR3 DNA: TGTGCCAGTGGGACCGAGCTTAGCAATCAGCCCCAGCATTTT. Using reference TRBV19 and TRBJ1-5 for the parts outside the CDR3, the full variable domain is DGGITQSPKYLFRKEGQNVTLSCEQNLNHDAMYWYRQDPGQGLRLIYYSQIVNDFQKGDIAEGYSVSREKKESFPLTVTSAQKNPTAFYLCASGTELSNQPQHFGDGTRLSIL.

This clonotype has only a few counts. The chain has TRBV7-2 and TRBJ2-2; 8 bases align to TRBD1. CDR3 length equals 15 residues. Germline loops: CDR1 SGHTA, CDR2 FQGNSA. The ends lost 5 bases at V and 5 bases at J; junction bases unmatched: 7. The CDR3 nucleotides read TGTGCCAGCAGCAAGCAACAGGGGGTTACCGGGGAGCTGTTTTTT. Its translation: CASSKQQGVTGELFF.

This clonotype came up a few times. This chain uses TRBV11-2 with TRBJ2-1, with 10 bases aligning to TRBD2. The CDR3 runs 15 residues. The V and J ends lost 6 bases and 4 bases, in that order; junction bases with no gene match: 6. The germline gives CDR1 SGHAT, CDR2 FQNNGV. CDR3: CASRPLAGEYNEQFF. The CDR3 DNA follows: TGTGCCAGCAGACCCCTAGCGGGGGAGTACAATGAGCAGTTCTTC.

In this sample, this clonotype turned up many times. The genes are TRBV6-5 and TRBJ2-7; the D call may be TRBD1 or TRBD2 (7 bases each). CDR1 is MNHEY, CDR2 SVGAGI, per germline. V gave up 8 bases and J gave up 2 bases, with 13 bases separating them. The CDR3 loop spans 13 amino acids. CDR3 DNA: TGTGCCAGCTGGGAGGGGGCCGCCTACGAGCAGTACTTC. Its translation: CASWEGAAYEQYF.

This clonotype was found a few times. The chain uses TRBV29-1 and TRBJ2-3, with D perhaps assigned TRBD1 or TRBD2 (5 bases each). This CDR3 contains 13 residues. Germline V lookup: CDR1 SQVTM, CDR2 ANQGSEA. With 7 bases removed from V and 5 bases from J, the gap between germline ends came to 16 bases. In DNA, the CDR3 is TGCAGCGCCGCTGGGGGACGGGGAGATACGCAGTATTTT. Amino acid sequence: CSAAGGRGDTQYF.

This clonotype was recorded at least ten times. The chain joins TRBV28 to TRBJ2-2, with D perhaps assigned TRBD1 or TRBD2 (5 bases each). This CDR3 region has 17 residues. Germline-derived CDR1 and CDR2 are MDHEN and SYDVKM. Trimming removed 1 base at V and 4 bases at J, with 16 bases between. The CDR3 spells CASSLFGNQGGTGELFF. The CDR3 nucleotides read TGTGCCAGCAGTTTATTCGGGAATCAGGGCGGCACCGGGGAGCTGTTTTTT. The variable domain in full, completed from reference TRBV28 and TRBJ2-2, reads DVKVTQSSRYLVKRTGEKVFLECVQDMDHENMFWYRQDPGLGLRLIYFSYDVKMKEKGDIPEGYSVSREKKERFSLILESASTNQTSMYLCASSLFGNQGGTGELFFGEGSRLTVL.

The chain is built from TRBV7-8 and TRBJ1-1; TRBD1 matches at 7 bases. CDR1 and CDR2 from the germline V gene are SGHVS and FQNEAQ. CDR3 length: 13 residues. The V segment lost 10 bases and the J segment 5 bases; nucleotides outside the gene matches: 10. The CDR3 region has the DNA TGTGCCACCTTCAGACAGGGAGGAACTGAAGCTTTCTTT. Translated: CATFRQGGTEAFF.

This clonotype occurred a few times. The chain is built from TRBV6-6 and TRBJ2-1; 8 bases agree with TRBD1. Germline assignment: CDR1 MNHNY and CDR2 SVGAGI (reference sequence). The CDR3 has 14 amino acids. V dropped 8 bases and J dropped 5; count of bases not matched to a gene: 8. This CDR3 reads CASATGDFHNEQFF. CDR3 nucleotide sequence: TGTGCCAGCGCGACAGGGGACTTCCACAATGAGCAGTTCTTC.